This TCR beta chain was documented in a study of cytomegalovirus exposure and HLA in healthy donors. Overall study results and limits: Overall, approximately 180 TCR beta chains were annotated as cytomegalovirus-associated.

CDR1 KGHSH and CDR2 LQKENI come from the germline V gene. Trimming removed 7 bases from V and 4 bases from J, with 10 bases in between. The CDR3 contains 12 residues. This clone was observed a few times. Its target is not known. Assay: immunoSEQ multiplex PCR; the TCRdb copy retains only in-frame clones and omits some. This table holds 250,000 to 400,000 clones, around 90% found once. The receptor comes from a man aged 25-45 years in good health and CMV-seronegative. The rearrangement links TRBV18 to TRBJ1-2; D unclear. Sequencing was carried out using PBMCs. The DNA for the CDR3 is TGTGCCAGCTTATCAGGTTCCTATGGCTACACCTTC. It is translated as CASLSGSYGYTF.